These T cell receptor beta chains were read from a single sample in a study of T-cell memory formation after mild COVID-19. TCRdb processed the 5' RACE reads anew with MiXCR; each CDR3 protein has one entry. The sample holds about 170,000 distinct CDR3 sequences, roughly 13% seen once. Sequencing input: PBMCs or a T cell subset sorted from them (not recorded which). Every receptor here comes from a man younger than 35 who had mild COVID-19 (a few samples of this study predate the infection). Cell type and time point are not known. The CDR3 runs from the conserved cysteine through the conserved F or W. The D gene is left open where the match is weak. Clone size appears in some rows only: once, few, many, or a class for an expanded clone.

v_gene	abundance	j_gene	d_gene	len	CDR3nt	CDR3aa
TRBV5-1	few	TRBJ2-5	.	14	TGCGCCAGCAGTGTAAGCCCAGCCCAAGAGACCCAGTACTTC	CASSVSPAQETQYF
TRBV12-3/TRBV12-4	.	TRBJ1-5	TRBD1	14	TGTGCCAGCAGTTTTCAGGGGGCGGATCAGCCCCAGCATTTT	CASSFQGADQPQHF
TRBV4-3	.	TRBJ1-3	TRBD1	16	TGCGCCAGCAGCCTCTCAACAGGGGTCTCGGGAAACACCATATATTTT	CASSLSTGVSGNTIYF
TRBV12-3/TRBV12-4	few	TRBJ1-5	.	13	TGTGCCAGCAGTTTTGCCCGCGATCAGCCCCAGCATTTT	CASSFARDQPQHF
TRBV25-1	.	TRBJ2-5	.	14	TGTGCCAGCAGCCCCCCCGGGAAAGCAGAGACCCAGTACTTC	CASSPPGKAETQYF
TRBV6-5	few	TRBJ1-5	.	13	TGTGCCAGCACCCTACGCTTGGGGCAGCCCCAGCATTTT	CASTLRLGQPQHF
TRBV4-1	.	TRBJ1-2	.	14	TGCGCCAGCAGCCAAGAAATCAGACAGGTTCGCTACACCTTC	CASSQEIRQVRYTF
TRBV5-1	few	TRBJ2-6	.	15	TGCGCCAGCAGGGAGGGGCCCTCTGGGGCCAACGTCCTGACTTTC	CASREGPSGANVLTF
TRBV6-5	few	TRBJ2-3	TRBD2	14	TGTGCCAGCAGACCTAGTAGCGGGGGAGGTACGCAGTATTTT	CASRPSSGGGTQYF
TRBV7-6	few	TRBJ2-6	.	18	TGTGCCAGCAGCGCGGGCGCCAGGGGACGCTCTGGGGCCAACGTCCTGACTTTC	CASSAGARGRSGANVLTF
TRBV10-3	few	TRBJ1-2	.	16	TGTGCCATCAGTGAGTCTGTGGGGGCGCATATCTATGGCTACACCTTC	CAISESVGAHIYGYTF
TRBV7-9	.	TRBJ1-1	TRBD1	14	TGTGCCAGCAGCGTGGGACAGTTAAACACTGAAGCTTTCTTT	CASSVGQLNTEAFF
TRBV7-2	.	TRBJ2-1	.	13	TGTGCCAGCAGCTTAACTTATGGCAGTGAGCAGTTCTTC	CASSLTYGSEQFF
TRBV11-2	few	TRBJ2-5	.	13	TGTGCCAGCAGCTTACCAGGGGTTGAGACCCAGTACTTC	CASSLPGVETQYF
TRBV5-1	few	TRBJ2-3	TRBD2	14	TGCGCCAGCAGCTCGCAGGGAGGGAGAGATACGCAGTATTTT	CASSSQGGRDTQYF
TRBV9	many	TRBJ2-7	.	14	TGTGCCAGCAGCGTACGGGACGGGACCTACGAGCAGTACTTC	CASSVRDGTYEQYF
TRBV5-4	.	TRBJ1-1	.	15	TGTGCCAGCAGCAGAACAGGGAGTAGAACCACTGAAGCTTTCTTT	CASSRTGSRTTEAFF
TRBV7-2	few	TRBJ2-5	.	13	TGTGCCAGCAGCTCCTCAGTTGCCGAGACCCAGTACTTC	CASSSSVAETQYF
TRBV2	few	TRBJ2-5	.	12	TGTGCCAGCAGTGAGACCCAAGAGACCCAGTACTTC	CASSETQETQYF
TRBV6-5	few	TRBJ1-4	.	15	TGTGCCAGCAGCACCGAGGGCAGGGGTAATGAAAAACTGTTTTTT	CASSTEGRGNEKLFF
TRBV18	few	TRBJ2-2	.	14	TGTGCCAGCTCACCACCGGCGGACACCGGGGAGCTGTTTTTT	CASSPPADTGELFF
TRBV6-5	few	TRBJ1-4	.	15	TGTGCCAGCAGTTACTCAACAGGAGGAATGAAAATTCTCGTTTTT	CASSYSTGGMKILVF
TRBV9	.	TRBJ2-5	TRBD2	14	TGTGCCAGCAGCGTAGAAGCGGGGGGGAAGACCCAGTACTTC	CASSVEAGGKTQYF
TRBV4-3	few	TRBJ1-4	.	16	TGCGCCAGCAGCCAAGGGGCCAGCCCAACTAATGAAAAACTGTTTTTT	CASSQGASPTNEKLFF
TRBV29-1	few	TRBJ1-1	.	12	TGCAGCGTTCGCGGTGGAGGGACTGAAGCTTTCTTT	CSVRGGGTEAFF
TRBV12-3/TRBV12-4	few	TRBJ2-5	.	14	TGTGCCAGCAGTTTTGGTCAGGGGCAAGAGACCCAGTACTTC	CASSFGQGQETQYF
TRBV20-1	few	TRBJ2-3	.	13	TGCAGTGCTAGGGAACAGGGTACAGATACGCAGTATTTT	CSAREQGTDTQYF
TRBV7-7	.	TRBJ1-5	.	18	TGTGCCAGCAGCCCGCGGGCGGGGCTCATCTGGGGCAATCAGCCCCAGCATTTT	CASSPRAGLIWGNQPQHF
TRBV12-3/TRBV12-4	.	TRBJ1-5	.	13	TGTGCCAGCAGTTTAGCCCGGGATCAGCCCCAGCATTTT	CASSLARDQPQHF
TRBV25-1	once	TRBJ1-3	.	13	TGTGCCAGCAGCGCGACAGTCGGAAACACCATATATTTT	CASSATVGNTIYF
TRBV4-3	.	TRBJ2-7	TRBD1	14	TGCGCCAGCAGCCAAGAGGACAGGGGCTACGAGCAGTACTTC	CASSQEDRGYEQYF
TRBV7-9	many	TRBJ2-1	.	14	TGTGCCAGCAGCTTAGGCTATTTCTACAATGAGCAGTTCTTC	CASSLGYFYNEQFF
TRBV7-7	.	TRBJ2-3	TRBD2	15	TGTGCTAGCAGCGGGGGACTAGCGGGGACAGATACGCAGTATTTT	CASSGGLAGTDTQYF
TRBV7-2	.	TRBJ1-2	TRBD1	15	TGTGCCAGCAGCCGCGGGACAGGGAAGGGCTATGGCTACACCTTC	CASSRGTGKGYGYTF
TRBV20-1	few	TRBJ2-3	TRBD2	16	TGCAGTGCTGACTTGGGAGGGTCAGCTAGCACAGATACGCAGTATTTT	CSADLGGSASTDTQYF
TRBV6-5	many	TRBJ1-1	TRBD1	14	TGTGCCAGCAGCCCCGGGACAGGCTTCACTGAAGCTTTCTTT	CASSPGTGFTEAFF
TRBV27	once	TRBJ1-2	TRBD1	13	TGTGCCAGCAGTTTATTTAGACAGGGAGGCTACACCTTC	CASSLFRQGGYTF
TRBV7-9	.	TRBJ2-1	TRBD1	11	TGTGCCAGCAGAGAAGGGACAGTCCCGTTCTTC	CASREGTVPFF
TRBV5-1	.	TRBJ2-1	TRBD2	14	TGCGCCAGCAGCTTGGGAGAGCGGGGGGCGGGTGAGTTCTTC	CASSLGERGAGEFF
TRBV12-3/TRBV12-4	.	TRBJ2-7	TRBD2	17	TGTGCCAGCAGACGGACTAGCGGGGGGGCAGGTTCAAACGAGCAGTACTTC	CASRRTSGGAGSNEQYF
TRBV10-3	.	TRBJ2-3	.	14	TGTGCCATCAGTGAGGTAACAGGGACAGATACGCAGTATTTT	CAISEVTGTDTQYF
TRBV2	.	TRBJ1-5	.	15	TGTGCCAGCAAGGGGTACCGATCACAGGTTCAGCCCCAGCATTTT	CASKGYRSQVQPQHF
TRBV5-1	medium-sized	TRBJ2-3	.	14	TGCGCCAGCAGCTTAGGGGGTATCACAGATACGCAGTATTTT	CASSLGGITDTQYF